This T cell receptor (beta chain) was documented in a study of T-cell reconstitution after alpha-beta-depleted transplantation in children (dated by TCRdb to 2016 to 2017). Concerning the study at large: Using TCR repertoire profiling, the study followed T-cell immune reconstitution in a quantitative way in children after TCRalphabeta/CD19-depleted allogeneic hematopoietic cell transplantation.

This clonotype occurred a few times. The target of this receptor is not known. No base quality values were provided; no much bigger clone lies one nucleotide off. V loses 0 bases of germline sequence and J loses 0 bases, and the interval between the two ends is 7 bases. CDR3 length: 16 amino acids, cysteine to phenylalanine. Only the CDR3 DNA stays, 48 bases, in frame from base 1. The germline V gene sets CDR1 to SGHRS and CDR2 to YFSETQ. Libraries were built with PCR. The sequencer listed for this sample is Illumina HiSeq 2500. TCR library preparation used molecular barcoding, with unique molecular identifiers applied to normalize quantification of the TCRbeta repertoire. Clones were called with MiXCR by TCRdb after fastp trimmed the public reads at Q25, and only in-frame beta chains were retained. Rows matching on CDR3 protein sequence are summarized as one entry with the most common DNA and genes. The sample profile shows around 410,000 distinct CDR3 sequences; approximately 10% of them were found once. 4.5% to 6.5% of the sample belongs to the ten largest clones.

The sequence was collected from a human donor who donated a stem cell graft to a child with acute myeloid leukemia. The input for sequencing was PBMCs from the stem cell graft donor, taken from the stem cell graft. The V gene is TRBV5-1 and the J gene is TRBJ1-6, with the D gene uncertain. The nucleotides are TGCGCCAGCAGCTTGGCGGGAATCTCCTATAATTCACCCCTCCACTTT. Its translation reads: CASSLAGISYNSPLHF.